These 28 T cell receptor beta chains were all obtained from the same sample, sequenced in a study of blood T cell repertoires in COVID-19 (dated by TCRdb to between 2020 and 2021). Preparation of the library involved the immunoSEQ multiplex PCR assay. In TCRdb, the immuneACCESS table is reduced to in-frame sequences with V and J assigned. These tables do not hold every clone; where another copy was compared, an unresolved V gene accounts for under half, and the others remain unexplained. The sample has about 300,000 clones on record, 88% of them singletons. The ten largest clones represent over 8% of the sample. Sequenced input: peripheral blood. The receptor source for this set is a man between 18 and 35 years old with active or convalescent COVID-19.

The table lists this clone with a count of one. The rearrangement uses TRBV11-2 and TRBJ2-7, with D tentatively TRBD1 (5 bases). The CDR3 loop spans 14 amino acids. CDR1 is SGHAT and CDR2 is FQNNGV in the germline V gene. The V and J ends lost 4 bases and 6 bases respectively, with 16 bases between them. The DNA for the CDR3 is TGTGCCAGCAGCTCTCTCCAGGGTCTCGGCGAGCAGTACTTC. It is translated as CASSSLQGLGEQYF.

V and J are TRBV27 and TRBJ1-1, with D perhaps TRBD1 (6 bases). CDR3 length equals 14 residues. The germline gives CDR1 MNHEY, CDR2 SMNVEV (reference sequence). The V end was cut by 6 bases, the J end by 4 bases, with 15 bases between. CDR3 sequence (DNA): TGTGCCAGCAGCCGTACAGGGTTCAGCACTGAAGCTTTCTTT. This gives the protein CASSRTGFSTEAFF.

The V gene is TRBV6-2 or TRBV6-3, the J gene TRBJ1-1; TRBD1 matches at 9 bases. The germline gives CDR1 MNHEY, CDR2 SVGEGT. This CDR3 is built from 15 residues. V trimming: 2 bases; J trimming: 5 bases; junction bases outside the gene matches: 6. The CDR3 here is CASSYRRDRETEAFF. Written as DNA, the CDR3 is TGTGCCAGCAGTTACCGACGGGACAGGGAGACTGAAGCTTTCTTT.

The chain employs TRBV27 and TRBJ2-5; 9 nucleotides line up with TRBD2. Germline V gives CDR1 MNHEY, CDR2 SMNVEV (reference sequence). V gave up 6 bases and J gave up 3 bases; unmatched junction bases: 11. The CDR3 length is 16 residues. The CDR3 DNA follows: TGTGCCAGCAGCCTTATGTCAGCGGGGGGAAAAGAGACCCAGTACTTC. This encodes CASSLMSAGGKETQYF.

The chain combines TRBV29-1 with TRBJ1-1; D not certain. The CDR3 contains 11 residues. V lost 6 bases to trimming and J lost 5 bases, with 10 bases between them. In germline, CDR1 is SQVTM, CDR2 ANQGSEA. CDR3 protein: CSVPRETEAFF. The CDR3 DNA sequence: TGCAGCGTCCCCCGGGAGACTGAAGCTTTCTTT.

The chain joins TRBV3-1 (or the pseudogene TRBV3-2) to TRBJ2-2; TRBD2 aligns across 9 bases. The V segment lost 4 bases and the J segment 4 bases; nucleotides outside the gene matches: 7. Germline V gene lookup returns CDR1 LGHDT and CDR2 YNNKEL (reference sequence). The length of the CDR3 is 16 residues. CDR3 sequence (DNA): TGTGCCAGCAGCCCCCAACTAGCGGGCGCCACCGGGGAGCTGTTTTTT. This translates into CASSPQLAGATGELFF.

The chain combines TRBV6-4 with TRBJ2-1; tentatively, D is TRBD2 (7 bases). Between the trimmed V and J ends, which lost 6 bases and 0 bases, there was a span of 18 bases. This CDR3 is built from 17 residues. From germline, CDR1 is MRHNA and CDR2 SNTAGT. In nucleotides, the CDR3 is TGTGCCAGCAGCCAATTCGGGGGGCTGAGCTCCTACAATGAGCAGTTCTTC. It yields the protein CASSQFGGLSSYNEQFF.

The chain has TRBV12-2 and TRBJ2-7; the DNA was not compared with TRBD1, the D call given in the table. TRBV12-2 is assigned pseudogene status. CDR3 size: 15 residues. CDR3 protein: CASRFRDRKSYEQYF. CDR3 in DNA: TGTGCAAGTCGCTTCCGGGACAGGAAGTCCTACGAGCAGTACTTC.

The V call is TRBV19, the J call TRBJ1-3; no firm D call. The CDR3 extends over 16 amino acids. Germline loops: CDR1 LNHDA, CDR2 SQIVND (reference sequence). With 8 bases removed from V and 0 bases from J, the gap between germline ends came to 17 bases. The CDR3 reads CASGRPGPNSGNTIYF. CDR3 sequence (DNA): TGTGCCAGTGGTCGGCCAGGCCCAAACTCTGGAAACACCATATATTTT.

The chain joins TRBV29-1 to TRBJ1-5; 8 nucleotides agree with TRBD1. The CDR3 length is 13 residues. V was pared by 4 bases and J by 4 bases, with 3 bases of the junction left unmatched. Germline V gene lookup returns CDR1 SQVTM and CDR2 ANQGSEA. The DNA of the CDR3 is TGCAGCGTTGGACAGGGGAGAAATCAGCCCCAGCATTTT. It is translated as CSVGQGRNQPQHF.

This rearrangement joins TRBV15 to TRBJ1-2; a possible D gene is TRBD1 (5 bases). This CDR3 region has 13 residues. Germline CDR1 LNHNV, CDR2 YYDKDF (reference sequence). Trimming left V 5 bases short and J 9 bases short, with 16 bases between. CDR3 region: CATSVALGGRYTF. The CDR3 DNA follows: TGTGCCACCAGCGTGGCTTTGGGGGGTCGCTACACCTTC.

The sample holds a few counts of this clone. This chain joins TRBV7-8 and TRBJ1-4; D is unclear. Per the germline V gene, CDR1 is SGHVS and CDR2 is FQNEAQ. With 5 bases removed from V and 1 base from J, the gap between germline ends came to 8 bases. The CDR3 is 14 residues long. The CDR3 DNA reads as TGTGCCAGCAGCCAAGGGAGAACTAATGAAAAACTGTTTTTT. This translates into CASSQGRTNEKLFF. Using reference TRBV7-8 and TRBJ1-4 for the parts outside the CDR3, the full variable domain is GAGVSQSPRYKVAKRGQDVALRCDPISGHVSLFWYQQALGQGPEFLTYFQNEAQLDKSGLPSDRFFAERPEGSVSTLKIQRTQQEDSAVYLCASSQGRTNEKLFFGSGTQLSVL.

This clone has only one observation. V and J are TRBV10-3 and TRBJ1-1, with D maybe TRBD1 (5 bases). The CDR3 totals 12 residues. Germline CDR1 and CDR2: ENHRY and SYGVKD. V dropped 7 bases and J dropped 4 bases, with 10 bases sitting between them. CDR3 loop: CAITGVGTEAFF. The CDR3 nucleotides are TGTGCCATCACGGGGGTAGGCACTGAAGCTTTCTTT.

This clone appeared a few times. J is TRBJ2-7 and V is TRBV18; maybe TRBD1 (6 bases). The CDR3 length is 16 residues. V lost 3 bases to trimming and J lost 0 bases, with 15 bases between them. Germline CDR1 and CDR2: KGHSH and LQKENI. The DNA for the CDR3 is TGTGCCAGCTCACCTAGACAGGATCCAAACTCCTACGAGCAGTACTTC. Residues: CASSPRQDPNSYEQYF.

The rearrangement uses TRBV6-1 and TRBJ1-1; D call uncertain. The CDR3 contains 15 residues. Germline V gene lookup returns CDR1 MNHNS and CDR2 SASEGT. V lost 2 bases and J lost 1, with 11 bases in between. The CDR3 reads CASSEQALANTEAFF. CDR3 nucleotides: TGTGCCAGCAGTGAACAGGCATTGGCGAACACTGAAGCTTTCTTT.

The rearrangement joins TRBV19 to TRBJ2-3; D is perhaps TRBD1 (6 bases). This CDR3 is 14 amino acids long. Germline lookup yields CDR1 LNHDA and CDR2 SQIVND (reference sequence). With 5 bases removed from V and 1 base from J, the gap between germline ends came to 10 bases. CDR3 sequence reads: CASSGRQGTDTQYF. CDR3 sequence (DNA): TGTGCCAGTAGTGGGAGACAGGGCACAGATACGCAGTATTTT.

This clone came up many times. V usage is TRBV5-4 and J usage is TRBJ1-2; TRBD1 might be the D (6 bases). The V gene's germline CDR1 is SGHNT and CDR2 YYREEE (reference sequence). This CDR3 has 16 residues. Trimming shortened V by 6 bases and J by 1 base, and 19 bases separated the two germline ends. This CDR3 is CASNYGPGQINYGYTF. CDR3 in DNA: TGTGCCAGCAACTACGGCCCGGGACAAATTAACTATGGCTACACCTTC. The complete variable domain, with remaining parts taken from reference TRBV5-4 and TRBJ1-2, reads ETGVTQSPTHLIKTRGQQVTLRCSSQSGHNTVSWYQQALGQGPQFIFQYYREEENGRGNFPPRFSGLQFPNYSSELNVNALELDDSALYLCASNYGPGQINYGYTFGSGTRLTVV.

This chain uses TRBV10-3 with TRBJ2-1; 7 bases map to TRBD2. Germline CDR1 ENHRY, CDR2 SYGVKD. The trim removed 8 bases at V and 5 bases at J, leaving 6 bases unmatched. The CDR3 spans 13 residues. The CDR3 nucleotides are TGTGCCATCGGATCGACTAGCAACAATGAGCAGTTCTTC. Protein product: CAIGSTSNNEQFF.

This sequence joins TRBV29-1 and TRBJ1-2; D perhaps matches TRBD1 (5 bases). The V and J ends lost 6 bases and 8 bases respectively, with 10 bases between them. Looked up from germline, CDR1 is SQVTM and CDR2 is ANQGSEA. This CDR3 has 10 residues. CDR3 DNA: TGCAGCGTAGCAGGGTCGGGCTACACCTTC. Amino acid sequence: CSVAGSGYTF.

There are a few counts of this clone. The J gene is TRBJ1-3, the V gene TRBV2, with 9 bases fitting TRBD1. CDR1 is SNHLY and CDR2 is FYNNEI in the germline V gene. V trimming: 0 bases; J trimming: 1 base; junction bases outside the gene matches: 4. The CDR3 covers 17 residues. CDR3 nucleotide sequence: TGTGCCAGCAGTGAAGCGCGCGGACAGGGGTCTGGAAACACCATATATTTT. Its translation: CASSEARGQGSGNTIYF.

The V gene is TRBV13, the J gene TRBJ1-2; possible D gene TRBD1, 6 bases. This CDR3 has 13 amino acids. Trimming removed 7 bases from V and 6 bases from J, with 15 bases in between. The V gene's germline CDR1 is PRHDT and CDR2 FYEKMQ (reference sequence). The CDR3 sequence: CASILGRGDGYTF. DNA for the CDR3: TGTGCCAGCATCCTTGGCAGGGGAGATGGCTACACCTTC.

This rearrangement joins TRBV6-2 or TRBV6-3 to TRBJ2-1; 9 positions match TRBD2. Germline V gene sequence: CDR1 MNHEY, CDR2 SVGEGT. V lost 0 bases to trimming and J lost 4 bases; unmatched junction nucleotides: 4. The CDR3 runs to 16 residues. Here the CDR3 DNA reads TGTGCCAGCAGTTACTCTGTAGCGGGGGAGTACAATGAGCAGTTCTTC. Protein product: CASSYSVAGEYNEQFF.

The chain employs TRBV19 and TRBJ1-1; 7 bases match TRBD1. The CDR3 has 13 amino acids. V lost 9 bases to trimming and J lost 3 bases; unmatched junction nucleotides: 7. Per germline, CDR1 LNHDA and CDR2 SQIVND (reference sequence). The CDR3, as DNA: TGTGCCAGCAAACAGGGGTTTGACACTGAAGCTTTCTTT. Protein product: CASKQGFDTEAFF.

On this clone: Other DNA sequences in this sample translate to the same CDR3. The chain couples TRBV9 to TRBJ1-1; D ambiguous. Germline lookup yields CDR1 SGDLS and CDR2 YYNGEE. The CDR3 spans 13 residues. V was trimmed by 1 base and J by 3 bases, leaving 7 bases between them. The CDR3 bases are TGTGCCAGCAGCGTACGCGGCGACACTGAAGCTTTCTTT. Residues: CASSVRGDTEAFF.

V is TRBV18 and J is TRBJ2-2; 10 bases fit TRBD1. Germline V gene sequence: CDR1 KGHSH, CDR2 LQKENI. CDR3 length: 17 residues. V gave up 6 bases and J gave up 4 bases; unmatched junction bases: 11. The CDR3 coding sequence is TGTGCCAGCTCGCGCCTGGGACAGGGGATCAGCACCGGGGAGCTGTTTTTT. It is translated as CASSRLGQGISTGELFF.

The CDR3 sequence is CASSLRGLGPTDTQYF. CDR3 coding DNA: TGTGCCAGCAGCCTTCGGGGACTAGGCCCGACAGATACGCAGTATTTT. The rearrangement joins TRBV7-8 to TRBJ2-3; 8 nucleotides line up with TRBD2. The V gene end was trimmed by 5 bases and the J gene end by 3 bases; junction bases not matched to a gene: 10. Germline V lookup: CDR1 SGHVS, CDR2 FQNEAQ. The length of the CDR3 is 16 residues.

Details on this clone: Other DNA sequences in this specimen translate into the identical CDR3. The rearrangement uses TRBV5-1 and TRBJ2-7, with a weak D call TRBD2 (5 bases). V lost 0 bases, J lost 4 bases, and 11 bases lay in between. The CDR3 length is 14 residues. Germline loops: CDR1 SGHRS, CDR2 YFSETQ. In DNA form, the CDR3 reads TGCGCCAGCAGCTTGGGACTACCTGTATACGAGCAGTACTTC. This gives the protein CASSLGLPVYEQYF.

This chain links TRBV5-5 with TRBJ1-1, with D possibly TRBD1 on 6 matching bases. Germline values: CDR1 SGHKS, CDR2 YYEKEE (reference sequence). V was clipped by 1 base and J by 6 bases, with 16 bases between them. This CDR3 region has 15 residues. CDR3 DNA sequence: TGTGCCAGCAGCTTGTTTGGGGGGGCGCCGTCTGAAGCTTTCTTT. Encoded protein: CASSLFGGAPSEAFF.